These T cell receptor beta chains were read from a single sample in a study of spatial heterogeneity in lung cancer. TCRdb called the 5' RACE reads again in MiXCR, with one record for every CDR3 protein. The table shows more than 5,000 distinct CDR3 sequences, with roughly 8% occurring only once. Sequencing was performed on lung tumor tissue, taken at surgery. These receptors were collected from a female donor with early-stage non-small cell lung cancer. CDR3s include the opening cysteine and the closing phenylalanine or tryptophan. The D gene is left open where the match is weak. Clone size, where shown, is once, few, many, or a class for clones that have expanded.

d_call j_call v_call clone_size cdr3_nt cdr3_aa
TRBD1 TRBJ1-2 TRBV28 many TGTGCCAGCAGCCTTAAATTAGGGGGCCATGGCTACACCTTC CASSLKLGGHGYTF
- TRBJ2-6 TRBV5-1 medium-sized TGCGCCAGCAGCTTTGAATTTGGCTCTGGGGCCAACGTCCTGACTTTC CASSFEFGSGANVLTF
- TRBJ2-2 TRBV12-3/TRBV12-4 medium-sized TGTGCCAGCAGTCCTGCCGGCTTGGACACCGGGGAGCTGTTTTTT CASSPAGLDTGELFF
- TRBJ2-2 TRBV7-9 medium-sized TGTGCCAGCAGCCCCCAGGGCAGGGTCACCGGGGAGCTGTTTTTT CASSPQGRVTGELFF
- TRBJ2-5 TRBV28 medium-sized TGTGCCAGCAGTTCTCCCCGAGCCGAGACCCAGTACTTC CASSSPRAETQYF
- TRBJ2-5 TRBV11-2 medium-sized TGTGCCAGCAGCGCGGGACAGTTCCAAGAGACCCAGTACTTC CASSAGQFQETQYF
TRBD2 TRBJ2-1 TRBV12-3/TRBV12-4 medium-sized TGTGCCATCCGAGGGGTCGGGACTAGCGGGAAGTCCTACAATGAGCAGTTCTTC CAIRGVGTSGKSYNEQFF
- TRBJ1-5 TRBV20-1 few TGCAGTGCTAGGGACGGGAATGAGTCCCAGCATTTT CSARDGNESQHF
TRBD1 TRBJ1-3 TRBV4-1 once TGCGCCAGCAGACCCAGGGGGACTGCTGGAAACACCATATATTTT CASRPRGTAGNTIYF
TRBD1 TRBJ1-4 TRBV7-6 many TGTGCCAGCAGCTTCGTCGCAGGGGGCGGAGGGGATGAAAAACTGTTTTTT CASSFVAGGGGDEKLFF
- TRBJ1-4 TRBV6-1 many TGTGCCAGCAGCCTCGAAACTAATGAAAAACTGTTTTTT CASSLETNEKLFF
- TRBJ2-5 TRBV7-6 many TGTGCCAGCAGCTTAGCCCAGTACAAAGAGACCCAGTACTTC CASSLAQYKETQYF
TRBD1 TRBJ1-1 TRBV4-1 many TGCGCCAGCAGCCAAGGAGACAGGGGGGTCTTTGAAGCTTTCTTT CASSQGDRGVFEAFF
- TRBJ2-1 TRBV20-1 many TGCAGTGCTACAGGGGTGGGGGACAATGAGCAGTTCTTC CSATGVGDNEQFF
- TRBJ2-7 TRBV27 many TGTCCAGTCTCCAACGAGCAGTACTTC CPVSNEQYF
- TRBJ1-4 TRBV20-1 - TGCAGTGCTAGGGGGGGACCAACTAATGAAAAACTGTTTTTT CSARGGPTNEKLFF
- TRBJ2-7 TRBV12-3/TRBV12-4 many TGTGCCAGCAGCCCCGATGGGGGCGAGCAGTACTTC CASSPDGGEQYF